Below are 2 T cell receptor beta chains sequenced from a single sample in a study of T cell repertoires in cytomegalovirus infection. TCRdb reanalysed the reads using MiXCR and keeps one entry per CDR3 protein. The sample lists around 500,000 distinct CDR3 sequences, 40% to 50% occurring once. What these receptors recognize is not known. Sequencing used cultured PBMCs, obtained from culture after CMV antigen stimulation. Every receptor here comes from a human donor in good health (CMV status not recorded). Some clones in this sample may be carry-over from other donors' samples.

The chain recombines TRBV12-3 or TRBV12-4 with TRBJ1-4, with 7 bases that match TRBD1. The CDR3 extends over 15 amino acids. V gave up 6 bases and J gave up 4 bases; unmatched junction bases: 8. The CDR3 region is CASSSQGTFNEKLFF. DNA for the CDR3: TGTGCCAGCAGCTCACAGGGGACCTTTAATGAAAAACTGTTTTTT.

The rearrangement links TRBV2 to TRBJ2-1, with a weak D call TRBD1 (6 bases). Looked up from germline, CDR1 is SNHLY and CDR2 is FYNNEI. This CDR3 contains 16 residues. V was clipped by 4 bases and J by 5 bases, with 18 bases between them. CDR3 sequence reads: CASSADRSPSDNEQFF. The CDR3 DNA reads as TGTGCCAGCAGTGCCGACAGGAGCCCTTCTGACAATGAGCAGTTCTTC.